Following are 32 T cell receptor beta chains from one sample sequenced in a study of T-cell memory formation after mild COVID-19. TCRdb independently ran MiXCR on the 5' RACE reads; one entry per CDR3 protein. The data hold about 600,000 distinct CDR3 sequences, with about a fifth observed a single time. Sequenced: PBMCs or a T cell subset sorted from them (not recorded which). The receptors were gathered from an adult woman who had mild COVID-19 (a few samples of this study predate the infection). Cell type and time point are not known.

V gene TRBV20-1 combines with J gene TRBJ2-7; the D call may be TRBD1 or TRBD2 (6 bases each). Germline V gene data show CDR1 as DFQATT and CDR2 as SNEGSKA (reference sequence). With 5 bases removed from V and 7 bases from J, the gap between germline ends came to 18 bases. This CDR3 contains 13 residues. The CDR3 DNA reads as TGCAGTGCTTGGACAGCCGATGGGGGGGAGCAGTACTTC. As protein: CSAWTADGGEQYF.

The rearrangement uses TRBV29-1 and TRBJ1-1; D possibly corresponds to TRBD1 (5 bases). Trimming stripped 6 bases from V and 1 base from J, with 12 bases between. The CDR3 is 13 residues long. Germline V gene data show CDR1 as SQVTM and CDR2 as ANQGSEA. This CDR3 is CSVLDRRNTEAFF. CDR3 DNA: TGCAGCGTCCTCGACAGACGGAACACTGAAGCTTTCTTT.

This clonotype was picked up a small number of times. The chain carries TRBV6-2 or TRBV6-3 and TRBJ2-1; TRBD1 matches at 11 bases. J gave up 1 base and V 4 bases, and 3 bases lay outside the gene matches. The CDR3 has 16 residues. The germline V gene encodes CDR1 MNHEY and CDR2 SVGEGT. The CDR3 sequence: CASSSRDRGSYNEQFF. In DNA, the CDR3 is TGTGCCAGCAGTTCCAGGGACAGGGGGTCCTACAATGAGCAGTTCTTC.

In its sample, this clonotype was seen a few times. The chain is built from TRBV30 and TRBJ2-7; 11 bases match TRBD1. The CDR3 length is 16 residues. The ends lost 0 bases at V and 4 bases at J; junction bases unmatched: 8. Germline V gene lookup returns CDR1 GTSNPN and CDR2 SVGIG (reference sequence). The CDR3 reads CAWSVRRTGGGYEQYF. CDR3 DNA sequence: TGTGCCTGGAGTGTACGAAGGACAGGGGGCGGGTACGAGCAGTACTTC.

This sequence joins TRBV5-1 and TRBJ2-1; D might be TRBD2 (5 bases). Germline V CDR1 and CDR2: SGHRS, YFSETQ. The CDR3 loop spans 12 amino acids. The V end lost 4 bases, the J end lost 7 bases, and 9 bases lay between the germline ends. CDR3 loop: CASSERRNEQFF. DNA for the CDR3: TGCGCCAGCAGCGAGAGGAGGAATGAGCAGTTCTTC.

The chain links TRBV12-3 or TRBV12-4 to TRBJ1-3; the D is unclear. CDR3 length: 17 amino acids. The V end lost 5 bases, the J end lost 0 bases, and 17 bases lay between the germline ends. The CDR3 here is CASSPRGPHFSGNTIYF. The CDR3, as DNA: TGTGCCAGCAGTCCCCGGGGTCCTCACTTCTCTGGAAACACCATATATTTT.

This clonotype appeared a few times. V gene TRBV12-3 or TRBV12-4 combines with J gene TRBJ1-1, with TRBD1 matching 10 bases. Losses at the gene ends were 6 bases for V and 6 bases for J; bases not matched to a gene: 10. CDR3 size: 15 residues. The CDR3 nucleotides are TGTGCCAGCAGCGATAAAGGGACAGGGGTTTCTGAAGCTTTCTTT. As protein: CASSDKGTGVSEAFF.

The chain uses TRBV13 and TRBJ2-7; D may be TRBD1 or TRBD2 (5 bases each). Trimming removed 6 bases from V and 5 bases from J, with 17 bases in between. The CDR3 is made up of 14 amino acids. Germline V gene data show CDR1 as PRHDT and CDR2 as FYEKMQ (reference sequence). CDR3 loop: CASSLGRSLDEQYF. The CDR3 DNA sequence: TGTGCCAGCAGTTTGGGACGGAGCCTTGACGAGCAGTACTTC.

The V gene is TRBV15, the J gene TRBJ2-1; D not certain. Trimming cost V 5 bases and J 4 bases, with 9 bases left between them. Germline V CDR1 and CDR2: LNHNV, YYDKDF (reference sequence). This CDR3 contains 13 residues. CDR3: CATSRGPYNEQFF. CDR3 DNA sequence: TGTGCCACCAGCCGCGGACCGTACAATGAGCAGTTCTTC. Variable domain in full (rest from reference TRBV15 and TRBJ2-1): DAMVIQNPRYQVTQFGKPVTLSCSQTLNHNVMYWYQQKSSQAPKLLFHYYDKDFNNEADTPDNFQSRRPNTSFCFLDIRSPGLGDTAMYLCATSRGPYNEQFFGPGTRLTVL.

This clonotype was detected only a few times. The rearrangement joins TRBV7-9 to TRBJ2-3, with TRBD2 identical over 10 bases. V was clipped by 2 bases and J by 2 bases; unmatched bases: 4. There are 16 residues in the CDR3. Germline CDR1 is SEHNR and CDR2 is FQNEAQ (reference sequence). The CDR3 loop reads CASSLLGTSDTDTQYF. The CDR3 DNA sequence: TGTGCCAGCAGCTTACTGGGGACTAGCGACACAGATACGCAGTATTTT. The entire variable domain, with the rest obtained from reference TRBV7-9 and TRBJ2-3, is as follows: DTGVSQNPRHKITKRGQNVTFRCDPISEHNRLYWYRQTLGQGPEFLTYFQNEAQLEKSRLLSDRFSAERPKGSFSTLEIQRTEQGDSAMYLCASSLLGTSDTDTQYFGPGTRLTVL.

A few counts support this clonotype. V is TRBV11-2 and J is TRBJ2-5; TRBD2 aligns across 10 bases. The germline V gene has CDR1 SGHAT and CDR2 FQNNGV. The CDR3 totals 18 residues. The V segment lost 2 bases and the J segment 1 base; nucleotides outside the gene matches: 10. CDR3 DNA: TGTGCCAGCAGCTTATCGGTTTCTAGCGGGAGAATCCAAGAGACCCAGTACTTC. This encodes CASSLSVSSGRIQETQYF.

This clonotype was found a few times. The CDR3 bases are TGTGCCAGCAGTGGGACAGTCGGCGCAGATACGCAGTATTTT. Its translation: CASSGTVGADTQYF. V and J are TRBV6-2 or TRBV6-3 and TRBJ2-3, with TRBD1 matching over 7 bases. Per the germline V gene, CDR1 is MNHEY and CDR2 is SVGEGT. The V and J ends lost 5 bases and 4 bases, in that order; junction bases with no gene match: 6. The CDR3 length is 14 residues.

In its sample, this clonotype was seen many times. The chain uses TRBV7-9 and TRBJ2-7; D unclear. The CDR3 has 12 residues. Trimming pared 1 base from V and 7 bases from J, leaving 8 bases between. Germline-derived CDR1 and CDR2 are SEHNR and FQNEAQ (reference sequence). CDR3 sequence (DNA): TGTGCCAGCAGCTTAGGTTCTTGGGAGCAGTACTTC. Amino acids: CASSLGSWEQYF.

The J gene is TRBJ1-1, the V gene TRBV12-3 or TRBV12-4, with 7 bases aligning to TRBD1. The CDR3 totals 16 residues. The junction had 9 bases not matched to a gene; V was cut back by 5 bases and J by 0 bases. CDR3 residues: CASSEGQSLMNTEAFF. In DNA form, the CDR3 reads TGTGCCAGCAGTGAGGGACAGTCATTAATGAACACTGAAGCTTTCTTT.

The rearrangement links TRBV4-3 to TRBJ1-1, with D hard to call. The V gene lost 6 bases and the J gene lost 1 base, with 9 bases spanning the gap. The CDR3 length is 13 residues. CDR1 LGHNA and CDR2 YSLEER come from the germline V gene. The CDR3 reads CASREYQNTEAFF. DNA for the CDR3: TGCGCCAGCAGAGAATATCAGAACACTGAAGCTTTCTTT.

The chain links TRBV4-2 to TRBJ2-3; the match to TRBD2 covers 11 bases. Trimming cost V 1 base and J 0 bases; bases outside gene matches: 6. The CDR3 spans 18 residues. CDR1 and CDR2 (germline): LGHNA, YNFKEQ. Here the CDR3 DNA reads TGTGCCAGCAGCCAAGTTTTCCCTAGCGGGGGGAGCACAGATACGCAGTATTTT. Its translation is CASSQVFPSGGSTDTQYF.

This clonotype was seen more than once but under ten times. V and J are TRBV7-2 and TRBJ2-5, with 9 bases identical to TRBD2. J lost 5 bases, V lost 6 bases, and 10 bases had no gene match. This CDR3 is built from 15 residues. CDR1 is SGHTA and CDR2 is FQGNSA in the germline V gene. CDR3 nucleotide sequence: TGTGCCAGCAGTTTAACCGGGACTAGCTCGGAGACCCAGTACTTC. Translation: CASSLTGTSSETQYF.

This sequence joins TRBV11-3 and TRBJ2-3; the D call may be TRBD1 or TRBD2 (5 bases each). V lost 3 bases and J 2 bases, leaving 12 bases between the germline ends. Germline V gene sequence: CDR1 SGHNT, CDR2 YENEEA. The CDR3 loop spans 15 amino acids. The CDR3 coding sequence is TGTGCCAGCAGCTTTACAGAGGGGTCCACAGATACGCAGTATTTT. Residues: CASSFTEGSTDTQYF.

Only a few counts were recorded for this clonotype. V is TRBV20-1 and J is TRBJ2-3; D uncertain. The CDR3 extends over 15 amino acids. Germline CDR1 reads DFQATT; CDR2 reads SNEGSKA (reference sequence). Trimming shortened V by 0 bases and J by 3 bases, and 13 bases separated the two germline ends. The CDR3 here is CSARDQGPSTDTQYF. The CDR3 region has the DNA TGCAGTGCTAGAGATCAAGGCCCTTCGACAGATACGCAGTATTTT.

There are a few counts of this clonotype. CDR3 sequence (DNA): TGTGCCAGCAGTGAAGAAGGGGCGACGATCCTCACCGGGGAGCTGTTTTTT. This sequence encodes CASSEEGATILTGELFF. J is TRBJ2-2 and V is TRBV2, with D possibly matching TRBD1 (5 bases). The CDR3 length is 17 residues. Per germline, CDR1 SNHLY and CDR2 FYNNEI. Deletions cut 1 base from V and 4 bases from J, with 16 bases between.

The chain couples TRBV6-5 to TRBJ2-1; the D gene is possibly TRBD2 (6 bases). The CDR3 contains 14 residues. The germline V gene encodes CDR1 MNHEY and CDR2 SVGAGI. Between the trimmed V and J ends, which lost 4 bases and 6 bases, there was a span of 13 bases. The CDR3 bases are TGTGCCAGCAGTTTACAGACTAGTCCCAATGAGCAGTTCTTC. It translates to CASSLQTSPNEQFF.

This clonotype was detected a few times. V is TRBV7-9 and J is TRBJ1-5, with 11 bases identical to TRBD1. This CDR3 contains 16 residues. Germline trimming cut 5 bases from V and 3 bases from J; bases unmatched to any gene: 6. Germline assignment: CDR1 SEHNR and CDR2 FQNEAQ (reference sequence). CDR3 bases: TGTGCCAGCAGCGACTGGACAGGGGGCCCCAATCAGCCCCAGCATTTT. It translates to CASSDWTGGPNQPQHF. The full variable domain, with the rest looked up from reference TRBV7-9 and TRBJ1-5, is DTGVSQNPRHKITKRGQNVTFRCDPISEHNRLYWYRQTLGQGPEFLTYFQNEAQLEKSRLLSDRFSAERPKGSFSTLEIQRTEQGDSAMYLCASSDWTGGPNQPQHFGDGTRLSIL.

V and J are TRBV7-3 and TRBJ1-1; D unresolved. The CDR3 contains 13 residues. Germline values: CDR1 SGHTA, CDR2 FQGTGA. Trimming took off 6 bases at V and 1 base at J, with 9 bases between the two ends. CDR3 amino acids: CASRVGENTEAFF. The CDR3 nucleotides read TGTGCCAGCAGAGTTGGCGAGAACACTGAAGCTTTCTTT.

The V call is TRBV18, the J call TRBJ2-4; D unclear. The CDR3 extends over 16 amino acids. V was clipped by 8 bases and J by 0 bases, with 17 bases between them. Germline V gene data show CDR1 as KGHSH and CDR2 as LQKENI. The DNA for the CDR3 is TGTGCCAGCACCCGTTTTGGAACCGTAGCCAAAAACATTCAGTACTTC. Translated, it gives CASTRFGTVAKNIQYF.

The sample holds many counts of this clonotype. CDR3 region: CASSLTGNGYTF. The DNA for the CDR3 is TGTGCCAGCAGCTTGACAGGGAATGGCTACACCTTC. V gene TRBV6-5 combines with J gene TRBJ1-2, with 7 nucleotides matching TRBD1. This CDR3 region has 12 residues. Germline CDR1 is MNHEY and CDR2 is SVGAGI. V lost 6 bases and J lost 6; bases outside the gene matches: 4.

Here the CDR3 reads CASSSSTTLYEQYF. In DNA, the CDR3 is TGCGCCAGCAGCTCGTCCACCACCCTCTACGAGCAGTACTTC. This chain uses TRBV5-1 with TRBJ2-7; the D is unclear. The CDR3 covers 14 residues. Deletions cut 3 bases from V and 3 bases from J, with 13 bases between. Germline V gene lookup returns CDR1 SGHRS and CDR2 YFSETQ.

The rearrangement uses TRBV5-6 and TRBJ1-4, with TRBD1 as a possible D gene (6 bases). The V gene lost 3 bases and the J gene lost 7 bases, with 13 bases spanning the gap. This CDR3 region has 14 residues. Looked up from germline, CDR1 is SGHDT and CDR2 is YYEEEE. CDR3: CASSWGQFGEKLFF. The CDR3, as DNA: TGTGCCAGCAGCTGGGGACAATTTGGTGAAAAACTGTTTTTT.

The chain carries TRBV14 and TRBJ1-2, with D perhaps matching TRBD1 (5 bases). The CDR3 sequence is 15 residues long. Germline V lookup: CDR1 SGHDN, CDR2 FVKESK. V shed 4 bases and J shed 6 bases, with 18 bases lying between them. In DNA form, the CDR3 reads TGTGCCAGCAGCCTAGCGAGGGGTTTCGGGAATGGCTACACCTTC. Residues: CASSLARGFGNGYTF.

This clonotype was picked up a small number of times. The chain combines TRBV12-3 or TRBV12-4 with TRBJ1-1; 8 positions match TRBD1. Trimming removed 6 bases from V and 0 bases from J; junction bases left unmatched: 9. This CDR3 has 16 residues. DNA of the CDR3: TGTGCCAGCAGCCAGACAGGGGCCAACTTGAACACTGAAGCTTTCTTT. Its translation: CASSQTGANLNTEAFF.

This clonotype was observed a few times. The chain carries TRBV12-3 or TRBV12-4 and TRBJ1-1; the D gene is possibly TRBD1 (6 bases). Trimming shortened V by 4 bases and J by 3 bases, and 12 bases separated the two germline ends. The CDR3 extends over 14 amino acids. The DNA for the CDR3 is TGTGCCAGCAGTTCGTTGGACAGTTACACTGAAGCTTTCTTT. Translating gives CASSSLDSYTEAFF.

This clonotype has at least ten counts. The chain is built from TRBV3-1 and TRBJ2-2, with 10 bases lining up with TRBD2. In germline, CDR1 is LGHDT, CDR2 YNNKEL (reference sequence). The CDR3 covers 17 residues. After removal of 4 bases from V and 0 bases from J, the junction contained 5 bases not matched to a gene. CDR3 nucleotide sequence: TGTGCCAGCAGCCGTACTAGCGGGGTTGCGAACACCGGGGAGCTGTTTTTT. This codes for CASSRTSGVANTGELFF.

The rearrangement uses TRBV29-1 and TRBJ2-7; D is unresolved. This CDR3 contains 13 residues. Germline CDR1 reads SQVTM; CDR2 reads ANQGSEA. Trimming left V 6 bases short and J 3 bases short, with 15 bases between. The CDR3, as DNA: TGCAGCGTAGTTGCGACCGGCAGCTACGAGCAGTACTTC. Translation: CSVVATGSYEQYF.